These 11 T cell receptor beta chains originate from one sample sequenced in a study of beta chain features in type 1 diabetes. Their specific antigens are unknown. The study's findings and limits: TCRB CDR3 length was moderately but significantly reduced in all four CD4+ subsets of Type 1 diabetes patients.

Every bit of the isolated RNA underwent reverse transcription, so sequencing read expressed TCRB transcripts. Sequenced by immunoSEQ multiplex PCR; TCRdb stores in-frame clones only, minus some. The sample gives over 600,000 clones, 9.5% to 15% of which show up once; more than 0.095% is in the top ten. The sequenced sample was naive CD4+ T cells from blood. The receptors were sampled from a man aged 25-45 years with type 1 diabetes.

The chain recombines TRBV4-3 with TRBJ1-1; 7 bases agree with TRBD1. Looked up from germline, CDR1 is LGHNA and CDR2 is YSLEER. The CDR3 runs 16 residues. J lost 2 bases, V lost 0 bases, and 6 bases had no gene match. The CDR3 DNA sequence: TGCGCCAGCAGCCAAGATAGGCCAGGGGGAAACACTGAAGCTTTCTTT. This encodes CASSQDRPGGNTEAFF.

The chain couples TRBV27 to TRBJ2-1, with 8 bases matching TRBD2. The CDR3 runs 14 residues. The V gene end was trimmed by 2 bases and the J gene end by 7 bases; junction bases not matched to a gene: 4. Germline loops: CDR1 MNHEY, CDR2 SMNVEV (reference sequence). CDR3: CASSLTGGLNEQFF. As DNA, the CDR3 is TGTGCCAGCAGTTTAACGGGGGGGCTAAATGAGCAGTTCTTC.

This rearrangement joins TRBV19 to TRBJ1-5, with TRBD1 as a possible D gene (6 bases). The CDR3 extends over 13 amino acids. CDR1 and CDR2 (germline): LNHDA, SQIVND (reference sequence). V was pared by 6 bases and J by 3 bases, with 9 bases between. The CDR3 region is CASSRGFNQPQHF. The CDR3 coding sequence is TGTGCCAGTAGCAGGGGTTTCAATCAGCCCCAGCATTTT.

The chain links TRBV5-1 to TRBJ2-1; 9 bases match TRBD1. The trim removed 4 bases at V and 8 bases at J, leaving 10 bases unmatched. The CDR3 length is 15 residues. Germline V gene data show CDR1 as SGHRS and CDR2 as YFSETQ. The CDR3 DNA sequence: TGCGCCAGCAGCCTGGGACAGGGACCCATTGATGAGCAGTTCTTC. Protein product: CASSLGQGPIDEQFF.

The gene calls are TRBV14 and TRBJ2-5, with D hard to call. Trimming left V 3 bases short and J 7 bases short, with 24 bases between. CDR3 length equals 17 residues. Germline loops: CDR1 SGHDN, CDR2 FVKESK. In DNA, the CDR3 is TGTGCCAGCAGCCAGAACACCTTCTTTCGCGGCCCCAGGACCCAGTACTTC. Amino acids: CASSQNTFFRGPRTQYF.

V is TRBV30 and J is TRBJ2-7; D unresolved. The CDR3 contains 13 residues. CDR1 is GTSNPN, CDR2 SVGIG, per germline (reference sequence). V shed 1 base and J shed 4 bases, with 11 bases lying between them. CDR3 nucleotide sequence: TGTGCCTGGAGTGGGCAGGTCGGGTACGAGCAGTACTTC. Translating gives CAWSGQVGYEQYF.

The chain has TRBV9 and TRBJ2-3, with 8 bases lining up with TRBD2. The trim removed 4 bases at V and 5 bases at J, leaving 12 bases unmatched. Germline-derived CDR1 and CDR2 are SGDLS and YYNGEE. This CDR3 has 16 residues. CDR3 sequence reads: CASSPRVGRDEDTQYF. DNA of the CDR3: TGTGCCAGCAGCCCCCGTGTCGGGAGGGATGAAGATACGCAGTATTTT.

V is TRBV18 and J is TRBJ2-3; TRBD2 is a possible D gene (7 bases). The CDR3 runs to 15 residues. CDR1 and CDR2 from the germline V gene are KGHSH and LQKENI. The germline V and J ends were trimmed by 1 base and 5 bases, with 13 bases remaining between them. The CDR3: CASSPRYGGQDTQYF. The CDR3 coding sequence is TGTGCCAGCTCACCACGGTACGGGGGGCAAGATACGCAGTATTTT.

CDR3 residues: CASSARGHRPLSEAFF. CDR3 nucleotides: TGTGCCAGCAGCGCCAGGGGACACAGACCTCTTAGTGAAGCTTTCTTT. This chain connects TRBV9 to TRBJ1-1; weak D call: TRBD1 (6 bases). V shed 3 bases and J shed 7 bases, with 22 bases lying between them. The length of the CDR3 is 16 residues. The germline V gene encodes CDR1 SGDLS and CDR2 YYNGEE.

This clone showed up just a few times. CDR3 amino acids: CASSQRTGELFF. The CDR3 region has the DNA TGCGCCAGCAGCCAACGGACCGGGGAGCTGTTTTTT. The chain joins TRBV4-3 to TRBJ2-2; D gene ambiguous. This CDR3 is built from 12 residues. Trimming pared 2 bases from V and 5 bases from J, leaving 3 bases between. The V gene's germline CDR1 is LGHNA and CDR2 YSLEER.

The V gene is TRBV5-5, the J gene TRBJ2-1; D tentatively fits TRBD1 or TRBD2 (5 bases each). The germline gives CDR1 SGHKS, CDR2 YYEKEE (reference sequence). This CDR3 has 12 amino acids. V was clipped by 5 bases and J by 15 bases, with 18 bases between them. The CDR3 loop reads CASRNQEAGWFF. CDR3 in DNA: TGTGCCAGCAGGAATCAGGAGGCAGGGTGGTTCTTC. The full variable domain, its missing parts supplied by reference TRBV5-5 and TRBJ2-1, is DAGVTQSPTHLIKTRGQQVTLRCSPISGHKSVSWYQQVLGQGPQFIFQYYEKEERGRGNFPDRFSARQFPNYSSELNVNALLLGDSALYLCASRNQEAGWFFGPGTRLTVL.